This T cell receptor beta chain originates from a study of T cells of healthy individuals. One entry per CDR3 protein, called by TCRdb with MiXCR from the 5' RACE reads. Here the sample spans some 82,000 distinct CDR3 sequences, about 5.5% being singletons. This clonotype was picked up many times. V shed 1 base and J 1 base; nucleotides not matched to a gene: 4. This CDR3 is 15 amino acids long. Germline lookup yields CDR1 LGHNA and CDR2 YSLEER. This TCR came from a female donor in good health. The V and J genes are TRBV4-3 and TRBJ2-7; 7 bases align to TRBD2. The CDR3 is CASSQGLAVSYEQYF. The CDR3 coding sequence is TGCGCCAGCAGCCAAGGTCTAGCGGTGTCCTACGAGCAGTACTTC.